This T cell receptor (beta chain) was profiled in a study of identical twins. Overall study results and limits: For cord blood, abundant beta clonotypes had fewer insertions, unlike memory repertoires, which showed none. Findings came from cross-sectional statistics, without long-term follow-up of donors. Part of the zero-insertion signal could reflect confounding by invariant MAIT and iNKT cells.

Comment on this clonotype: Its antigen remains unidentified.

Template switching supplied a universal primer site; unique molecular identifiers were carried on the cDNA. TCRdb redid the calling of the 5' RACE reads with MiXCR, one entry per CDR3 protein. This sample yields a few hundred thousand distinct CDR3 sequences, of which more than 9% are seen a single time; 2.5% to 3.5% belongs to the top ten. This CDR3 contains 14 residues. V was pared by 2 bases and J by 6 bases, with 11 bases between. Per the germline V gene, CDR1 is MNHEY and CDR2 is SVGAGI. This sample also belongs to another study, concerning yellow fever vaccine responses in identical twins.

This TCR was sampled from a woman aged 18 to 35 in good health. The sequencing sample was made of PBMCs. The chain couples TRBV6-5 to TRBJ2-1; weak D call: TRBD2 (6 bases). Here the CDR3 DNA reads TGTGCCAGCAGTTACACGGGAGTCAGCAATGAGCAGTTCTTC. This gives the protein CASSYTGVSNEQFF.